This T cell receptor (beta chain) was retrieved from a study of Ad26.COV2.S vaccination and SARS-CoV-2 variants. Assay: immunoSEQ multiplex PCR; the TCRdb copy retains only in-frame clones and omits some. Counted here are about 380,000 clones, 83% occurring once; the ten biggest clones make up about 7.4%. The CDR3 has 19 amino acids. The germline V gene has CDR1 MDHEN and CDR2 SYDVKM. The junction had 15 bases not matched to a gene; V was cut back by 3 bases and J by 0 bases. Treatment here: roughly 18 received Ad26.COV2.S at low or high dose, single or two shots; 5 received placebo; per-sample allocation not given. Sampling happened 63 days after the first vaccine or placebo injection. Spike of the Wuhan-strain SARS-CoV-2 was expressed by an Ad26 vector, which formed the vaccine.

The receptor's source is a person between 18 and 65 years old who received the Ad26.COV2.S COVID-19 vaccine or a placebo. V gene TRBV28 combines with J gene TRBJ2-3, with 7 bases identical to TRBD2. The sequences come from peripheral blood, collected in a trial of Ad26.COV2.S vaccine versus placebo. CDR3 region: CASSFLRENFGGSTDTQYF. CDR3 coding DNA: TGTGCCAGCAGTTTCTTGCGGGAGAATTTTGGTGGGAGCACAGATACGCAGTATTTT.